A selection of T cell receptor beta chains follows, all from one sample in a study of immune cell composition in non-small cell lung cancer. Profiling relied on immunoSEQ multiplex PCR, and the TCRdb table lists in-frame clones only, not all of them. The repertoire consists of about 6,600 clones, with approximately 80% occurring once and the leading ten covering more than 7.5%. Source material: non-adjacent lung tissue. Every receptor here comes from a human donor with non-small cell lung cancer. CDR3s include the opening cysteine and the closing phenylalanine or tryptophan. A D gene is named only where the DNA matches it firmly. Clone sizes are given selectively: once, few, many, or a class where the clone is expanded.

d_call: TRBD1
v_call: TRBV7-2
clone_size: once
j_call: TRBJ2-3
cdr3_aa: CASSLPGQVTDTQYF
cdr3_nt: TGTGCCAGCAGCTTACCTGGACAGGTCACAGATACGCAGTATTTT

d_call: -
v_call: TRBV5-1
clone_size: -
j_call: TRBJ1-5
cdr3_aa: CASSLDGGNNQPQHF
cdr3_nt: TGCGCCAGCAGCTTGGATGGCGGGAACAATCAGCCCCAGCATTTT

d_call: TRBD2
v_call: TRBV7-9
clone_size: -
j_call: TRBJ2-1
cdr3_aa: CASSSPRLAGGPNEQFF
cdr3_nt: TGTGCCAGCAGCTCCCCCAGACTAGCGGGAGGGCCGAATGAGCAGTTCTTC

d_call: TRBD1
v_call: TRBV11-2
clone_size: -
j_call: TRBJ2-5
cdr3_aa: CASSAGTGDQETQYF
cdr3_nt: TGTGCCAGCAGCGCCGGGACAGGGGATCAAGAGACCCAGTACTTC

d_call: TRBD2
v_call: TRBV11-2
clone_size: once
j_call: TRBJ2-1
cdr3_aa: CASSLGTSGNNEQFF
cdr3_nt: TGTGCCAGCAGCTTGGGGACTAGCGGGAACAATGAGCAGTTCTTC

d_call: TRBD1
v_call: TRBV6-6
clone_size: once
j_call: TRBJ2-5
cdr3_aa: CASSYEDRVRYF
cdr3_nt: TGTGCCAGCAGTTACGAAGACAGGGTCCGGTACTTC

d_call: -
v_call: TRBV18
clone_size: -
j_call: TRBJ2-5
cdr3_aa: CASSPPEGQLETQYF
cdr3_nt: TGTGCCAGCTCACCACCGGAGGGGCAGTTGGAGACCCAGTACTTC

d_call: TRBD2
v_call: TRBV4-2
clone_size: -
j_call: TRBJ2-4
cdr3_aa: CASSPKRLAGEQAKNIQYF
cdr3_nt: TGTGCCAGCAGCCCAAAGCGGCTAGCGGGGGAACAAGCCAAAAACATTCAGTACTTC

d_call: -
v_call: TRBV6-1
clone_size: -
j_call: TRBJ2-6
cdr3_aa: CASSLNGANVLTF
cdr3_nt: TGTGCCAGCAGCCTTAATGGGGCCAACGTCCTGACTTTC

d_call: -
v_call: TRBV2
clone_size: -
j_call: TRBJ1-2
cdr3_aa: CASRLGVGVGYGYTF
cdr3_nt: TGTGCCAGCAGGCTTGGAGTAGGGGTAGGCTATGGCTACACCTTC

d_call: -
v_call: TRBV18
clone_size: -
j_call: TRBJ1-1
cdr3_aa: CASSPLGSGRVNTEAFF
cdr3_nt: TGTGCCAGCTCACCACTTGGATCTGGGAGGGTAAACACTGAAGCTTTCTTT

d_call: TRBD1
v_call: TRBV4-3
clone_size: -
j_call: TRBJ1-6
cdr3_aa: CASSQETHRGSPLHF
cdr3_nt: TGCGCCAGCAGCCAAGAAACACACAGGGGTTCACCCCTCCACTTT

d_call: -
v_call: TRBV5-4
clone_size: -
j_call: TRBJ1-2
cdr3_aa: CASSLEQYGYTF
cdr3_nt: TGTGCCAGCAGCTTGGAACAGTATGGCTACACCTTC

d_call: TRBD2
v_call: TRBV6-6
clone_size: -
j_call: TRBJ2-1
cdr3_aa: CASRLGGGGNEQFF
cdr3_nt: TGTGCCAGCAGACTTGGCGGGGGGGGCAATGAGCAGTTCTTC

d_call: -
v_call: TRBV29-1
clone_size: -
j_call: TRBJ2-7
cdr3_aa: CSVGGRGAYEQYF
cdr3_nt: TGCAGCGTTGGAGGCAGGGGAGCCTACGAGCAGTACTTC

d_call: -
v_call: TRBV7-2
clone_size: -
j_call: TRBJ2-1
cdr3_aa: CASSLRLGFDEQFF
cdr3_nt: TGTGCCAGCAGTTTGAGACTAGGATTCGATGAGCAGTTCTTC

d_call: -
v_call: TRBV29-1
clone_size: -
j_call: TRBJ1-4
cdr3_aa: CSVEQGSNEKLFF
cdr3_nt: TGCAGCGTTGAGCAGGGTTCTAATGAAAAACTGTTTTTT

d_call: -
v_call: TRBV5-1
clone_size: -
j_call: TRBJ2-5
cdr3_aa: CASSLARAGQETQYF
cdr3_nt: TGCGCCAGCAGCTTGGCCAGGGCAGGACAAGAGACCCAGTACTTC

d_call: TRBD2
v_call: TRBV4-3
clone_size: -
j_call: TRBJ2-1
cdr3_aa: CASTPGGGIAGNEQFF
cdr3_nt: TGCGCCAGCACCCCGGGTGGCGGGATAGCGGGGAATGAGCAGTTCTTC

d_call: TRBD1
v_call: TRBV18
clone_size: few
j_call: TRBJ2-4
cdr3_aa: CASSPTGEGVIQYF
cdr3_nt: TGTGCCAGCTCACCAACAGGGGAAGGGGTCATTCAGTACTTC

d_call: -
v_call: TRBV18
clone_size: -
j_call: TRBJ1-4
cdr3_aa: CASSPGSNQKLFF
cdr3_nt: TGTGCCAGCTCACCGGGGAGCAATCAGAAACTGTTTTTT

d_call: -
v_call: TRBV5-6
clone_size: -
j_call: TRBJ2-7
cdr3_aa: CASSLSDSGEQYF
cdr3_nt: TGTGCCAGCAGCTTAAGTGATTCAGGAGAGCAGTACTTC

d_call: TRBD1
v_call: TRBV28
clone_size: -
j_call: TRBJ1-5
cdr3_aa: CASSPIGTGKGFQPQHF
cdr3_nt: TGTGCCAGCAGCCCTATTGGGACAGGTAAGGGCTTTCAGCCCCAGCATTTT

d_call: -
v_call: TRBV5-4
clone_size: -
j_call: TRBJ2-6
cdr3_aa: CASSSPFGSDSGANVLTF
cdr3_nt: TGTGCCAGCAGCTCCCCCTTCGGCAGCGACTCTGGGGCCAACGTCCTGACTTTC

d_call: -
v_call: TRBV6-5
clone_size: -
j_call: TRBJ2-7
cdr3_aa: CASSPLRRGADEQYF
cdr3_nt: TGTGCCAGCAGTCCCCTTCGCAGGGGTGCAGACGAGCAGTACTTC

d_call: TRBD2
v_call: TRBV4-1
clone_size: -
j_call: TRBJ2-7
cdr3_aa: CASSQTAGDTYEQYF
cdr3_nt: TGCGCCAGCAGCCAAACAGCGGGAGATACATACGAGCAGTACTTC

d_call: -
v_call: TRBV9
clone_size: -
j_call: TRBJ2-7
cdr3_aa: CASSVAAGEVYEQYF
cdr3_nt: TGTGCCAGCAGCGTAGCAGCGGGCGAGGTCTACGAGCAGTACTTC

d_call: -
v_call: TRBV5-6
clone_size: few
j_call: TRBJ1-2
cdr3_aa: CASSLWTAYYGYTF
cdr3_nt: TGTGCCAGCAGCTTATGGACAGCCTACTATGGCTACACCTTC

d_call: -
v_call: TRBV5-1
clone_size: once
j_call: TRBJ2-1
cdr3_aa: CASSLGGGGSYNEQFF
cdr3_nt: TGCGCCAGCAGCTTGGGAGGGGGTGGCTCCTACAATGAGCAGTTCTTC

d_call: -
v_call: TRBV7-9
clone_size: few
j_call: TRBJ2-1
cdr3_aa: CASPYRGEQFF
cdr3_nt: TGTGCCAGCCCCTATAGGGGGGAGCAGTTCTTC

d_call: TRBD2
v_call: TRBV27
clone_size: -
j_call: TRBJ2-7
cdr3_aa: CASRAGGSYEQYF
cdr3_nt: TGTGCCAGCAGGGCGGGAGGTTCTTACGAGCAGTACTTC

d_call: -
v_call: TRBV11-1
clone_size: -
j_call: TRBJ2-3
cdr3_aa: CASSFQVPDTQYF
cdr3_nt: TGTGCCAGCAGCTTTCAGGTCCCAGATACGCAGTATTTT

d_call: -
v_call: TRBV5-6
clone_size: -
j_call: TRBJ2-6
cdr3_aa: CASSPLYSGANVLTF
cdr3_nt: TGTGCCAGCAGTCCACTTTACTCTGGGGCCAACGTCCTGACTTTC

d_call: -
v_call: TRBV7-8
clone_size: -
j_call: TRBJ1-1
cdr3_aa: CASSSGTMGRGVTEAFF
cdr3_nt: TGTGCCAGCAGCTCCGGAACGATGGGCAGGGGCGTCACTGAAGCTTTCTTT